This is a list of T cell receptor beta chains from one sample in a study of T cells after yellow fever vaccination. TCRdb redid the calling of the 5' RACE reads with MiXCR, one entry per CDR3 protein. The sample lists some 550,000 distinct CDR3 sequences, roughly 19% occurring once. This specimen consisted of PBMCs, obtained 15 days after the yellow fever booster vaccination. Receptors originate from a man aged 25-40 years who received the YFV17D yellow fever vaccine. Each CDR3 is given with its conserved first and last residue. A D gene is named only where the DNA matches it firmly. A row's size may be missing; if present it is once, few, many or a size class.

j_call,clone_size,d_call,v_call,cdr3_aa,cdr3_nt
TRBJ2-1,few,TRBD2,TRBV3-1,CASSQILTPGLAQFF,TGTGCCAGCAGCCAAATCCTTACTCCGGGACTAGCCCAGTTCTTC
TRBJ1-2,few,.,TRBV6-6,CASRSLSDYGYTF,TGTGCCAGCAGGTCCCTCAGTGACTATGGCTACACCTTC
TRBJ1-1,.,.,TRBV19,CASSLGLRRAEAFF,TGTGCCAGTAGTCTCGGACTTAGAAGGGCTGAAGCTTTCTTT
TRBJ2-1,few,.,TRBV28,CASSPSRASSYNEQFF,TGTGCCAGCAGTCCTTCCAGAGCCAGCTCCTACAATGAGCAGTTCTTC
TRBJ2-3,few,TRBD2,TRBV9,CASSVESGGGRVWRSTDTQYF,TGTGCCAGCAGCGTAGAAAGCGGAGGTGGGAGGGTCTGGCGTTCCACAGATACGCAGTATTTT
TRBJ2-3,few,TRBD2,TRBV7-2,CASSYLGTSGTDTQYF,TGTGCCAGCAGCTACCTCGGGACTAGCGGCACAGATACGCAGTATTTT
TRBJ2-3,.,TRBD2,TRBV6-1,CASSKTSGGTDTQYF,TGTGCCAGCAGTAAGACTAGCGGAGGCACAGATACGCAGTATTTT
TRBJ2-2,.,.,TRBV21-1,CASSKMWVSGRAWTGELFF,TGTGCCAGCAGCAAAATGTGGGTTAGCGGGAGGGCCTGGACCGGGGAGCTGTTTTTT
TRBJ2-6,few,.,TRBV4-3,CASSQDGVAGANVLTF,TGCGCCAGCAGCCAAGATGGGGTGGCAGGGGCCAACGTCCTGACTTTC
TRBJ2-5,.,.,TRBV5-5,CASSLGGRGGETQYF,TGTGCCAGCAGCTTAGGTGGGAGAGGGGGAGAGACCCAGTACTTC
TRBJ2-1,few,TRBD2,TRBV12-3/TRBV12-4,CASSPTSGRGENEQFF,TGTGCCAGCAGCCCGACTAGCGGGAGGGGTGAGAATGAGCAGTTCTTC
TRBJ1-6,few,TRBD1,TRBV7-2,CASSAGQRNSPLHF,TGTGCCAGCAGCGCGGGACAGAGGAATTCACCCCTCCACTTT
TRBJ2-1,few,.,TRBV7-6,CASSLPQDKQFF,TGTGCCAGCAGCCTCCCGCAGGACAAGCAGTTCTTC
TRBJ2-7,many,.,TRBV5-1,CASSFGGIYDEQYF,TGCGCCAGCAGCTTCGGGGGAATCTACGACGAGCAGTACTTC
TRBJ2-1,few,.,TRBV19,CASSRRFNEQFF,TGTGCCAGTAGTAGGCGTTTCAATGAGCAGTTCTTC
TRBJ2-1,.,.,TRBV5-5,CASTTPRGDEQFF,TGTGCCAGCACCACCCCGAGGGGCGATGAGCAGTTCTTC
TRBJ2-1,.,TRBD2,TRBV4-2,CASSPLAGALGEQFF,TGTGCCAGCAGTCCCCTAGCGGGAGCTCTAGGTGAGCAGTTCTTC
TRBJ2-6,few,.,TRBV7-2,CASSYLGSGANVLTF,TGTGCCAGCAGCTATCTAGGGTCTGGGGCCAACGTCCTGACTTTC
TRBJ2-7,many,TRBD2,TRBV5-1,CASSRSSGRAYEQYF,TGCGCCAGCAGCAGGAGTAGCGGGAGAGCCTACGAGCAGTACTTC
TRBJ2-7,.,.,TRBV5-6,CASSLDGTTFTREQYF,TGTGCCAGCAGCTTGGATGGGACAACCTTCACTCGGGAGCAGTACTTC
TRBJ2-7,few,.,TRBV15,CATSKNRDNYEQYF,TGTGCCACCAGCAAAAACCGGGATAACTACGAGCAGTACTTC
TRBJ2-1,.,TRBD2,TRBV5-1,CASSLAVGGNEQFF,TGCGCCAGCAGCTTGGCGGTCGGGGGGAATGAGCAGTTCTTC
TRBJ2-1,few,.,TRBV20-1,CSARPGLASTGQFF,TGCAGTGCTAGGCCGGGGCTAGCGAGTACGGGGCAGTTCTTC
TRBJ2-5,few,.,TRBV7-2,CASSLEVLQETQYF,TGTGCCAGCAGCTTAGAGGTCCTGCAAGAGACCCAGTACTTC
TRBJ2-3,.,TRBD2,TRBV28,CATNLEREGTDTQYF,TGTGCCACCAATCTTGAGCGGGAAGGAACAGATACGCAGTATTTT
TRBJ2-5,.,.,TRBV7-2,CASSQTGGGETQYF,TGTGCCAGCAGCCAAACGGGTGGGGGAGAGACCCAGTACTTC
TRBJ1-1,few,TRBD1,TRBV29-1,CSAISRTGGNTEAFF,TGCAGCGCCATTAGTAGGACAGGGGGGAACACTGAAGCTTTCTTT
TRBJ2-3,.,.,TRBV24-1,CATSDGGRADTQYF,TGTGCCACCAGTGATGGGGGGCGTGCAGATACGCAGTATTTT
TRBJ2-5,.,.,TRBV5-1,CASTGLRWAQETQYF,TGCGCCAGCACGGGACTCAGGTGGGCCCAAGAGACCCAGTACTTC
TRBJ2-5,few,.,TRBV5-4,CASSSGRKQETQYF,TGTGCCAGCAGCTCGGGACGGAAACAAGAGACCCAGTACTTC
TRBJ1-1,.,TRBD1,TRBV20-1,CSTPGTGGRMNTEAFF,TGCAGTACCCCCGGGACAGGGGGCCGTATGAACACTGAAGCTTTCTTT
TRBJ1-1,.,.,TRBV20-1,CSATDGWNTEAFF,TGCAGTGCAACCGACGGCTGGAACACTGAAGCTTTCTTT
TRBJ2-2,few,.,TRBV20-1,CSASERRPTTGELFF,TGCAGTGCTAGCGAGCGCCGACCGACCACCGGGGAGCTGTTTTTT
TRBJ2-7,.,TRBD1,TRBV20-1,CSATTPGTGVFEQYF,TGCAGTGCTACTACCCCCGGGACAGGGGTTTTCGAGCAGTACTTC
TRBJ2-1,few,TRBD2,TRBV29-1,CSVDDRLAGGHEQFF,TGCAGCGTTGACGACAGACTAGCGGGAGGTCATGAGCAGTTCTTC
TRBJ2-2,.,.,TRBV5-6,CASSKQGRNTGELFF,TGTGCCAGCAGCAAACAGGGCCGGAACACCGGGGAGCTGTTTTTT
TRBJ2-5,few,.,TRBV7-2,CASSFGLGQETQYF,TGTGCCAGCAGCTTTGGACTGGGGCAAGAGACCCAGTACTTC